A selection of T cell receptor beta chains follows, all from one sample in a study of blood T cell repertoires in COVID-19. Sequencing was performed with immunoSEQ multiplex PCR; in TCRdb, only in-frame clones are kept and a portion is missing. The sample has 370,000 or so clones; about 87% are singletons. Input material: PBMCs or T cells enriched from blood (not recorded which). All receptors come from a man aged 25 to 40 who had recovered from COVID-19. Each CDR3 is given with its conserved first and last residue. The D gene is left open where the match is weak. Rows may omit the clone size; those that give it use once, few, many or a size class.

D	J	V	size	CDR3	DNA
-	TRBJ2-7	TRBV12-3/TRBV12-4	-	CASSNDIYEQYF	TGTGCCAGCAGTAACGACATTTACGAGCAGTACTTC
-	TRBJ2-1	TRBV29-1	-	CSVAFGGSSYNEQFF	TGCAGCGTTGCATTCGGAGGGAGCTCCTACAATGAGCAGTTCTTC
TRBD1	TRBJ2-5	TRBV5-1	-	CASSEPGQGNVETQYF	TGCGCCAGCAGCGAACCGGGACAGGGTAATGTAGAGACCCAGTACTTC
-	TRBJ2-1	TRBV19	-	CASRPGVSYNEQFF	TGTGCCAGTAGGCCAGGGGTCTCCTACAATGAGCAGTTCTTC
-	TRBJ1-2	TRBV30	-	CAWSVQLLYGYTF	TGTGCCTGGAGTGTACAGCTACTCTATGGCTACACCTTC
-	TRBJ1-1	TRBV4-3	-	CASSLNWAPNTEAFF	TGCGCCAGCAGCCTTAACTGGGCCCCGAACACTGAAGCTTTCTTT
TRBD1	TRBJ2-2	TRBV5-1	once	CASSTGQGAERTGELFF	TGCGCCAGCAGCACGGGACAGGGGGCCGAACGCACCGGGGAGCTGTTTTTT
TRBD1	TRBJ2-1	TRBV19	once	CASSLYSGTGVYEQFF	TGTGCCAGTAGTCTCTATTCCGGGACAGGGGTTTATGAGCAGTTCTTC
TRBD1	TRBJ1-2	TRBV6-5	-	CASSWDREKGYTF	TGTGCCAGCAGTTGGGACAGGGAAAAGGGCTACACCTTC
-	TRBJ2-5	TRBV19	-	CASSIRRLKGETQYF	TGTGCCAGTAGTATTCGACGCCTAAAGGGGGAGACCCAGTACTTC
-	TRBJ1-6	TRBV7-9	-	CASGRGYNSPLHF	TGTGCCAGCGGGAGGGGCTATAATTCACCCCTCCACTTT
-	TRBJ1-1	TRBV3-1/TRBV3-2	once	CASSPRGNTEAFF	TGTGCCAGCAGCCCGAGAGGGAACACTGAAGCTTTCTTT
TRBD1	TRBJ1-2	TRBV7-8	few	CASSYGTVYGYTF	TGTGCCAGCAGCTATGGGACAGTCTATGGCTACACCTTC
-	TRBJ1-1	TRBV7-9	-	CASSQGHLNTEAFF	TGTGCCAGCAGCCAAGGACACCTGAACACTGAAGCTTTCTTT
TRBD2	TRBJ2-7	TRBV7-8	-	CASSLVVYGTRREQYF	TGTGCCAGCAGCTTAGTTGTTTACGGGACTAGGCGCGAGCAGTACTTC
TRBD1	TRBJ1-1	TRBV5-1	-	CASSPRGTGAAPTEAFF	TGCGCCAGCAGCCCGAGGGGGACAGGGGCCGCACCGACTGAAGCTTTCTTT
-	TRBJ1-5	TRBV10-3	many	CAISGAGDGFYEPQHF	TGTGCCATCAGTGGCGCAGGGGACGGATTTTACGAGCCCCAGCATTTT
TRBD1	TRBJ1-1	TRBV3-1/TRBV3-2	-	CASSQVGTGGVITEAFF	TGTGCCAGCAGCCAAGTTGGTACAGGGGGCGTGATCACTGAAGCTTTCTTT
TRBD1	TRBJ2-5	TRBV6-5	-	CAGSGQGMETQYF	TGTGCCGGATCGGGACAGGGTATGGAGACCCAGTACTTC
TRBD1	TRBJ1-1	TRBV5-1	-	CASSFSTGGNTEAFF	TGCGCCAGCAGCTTTTCGACAGGGGGGAACACTGAAGCTTTCTTT
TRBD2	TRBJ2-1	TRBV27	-	CASKPLTSGIYNEQFF	TGTGCCAGCAAGCCCCTGACTAGCGGGATATACAATGAGCAGTTCTTC
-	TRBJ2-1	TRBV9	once	CASSVSAGANNEQFF	TGTGCCAGCAGCGTATCCGCAGGGGCAAACAATGAGCAGTTCTTC
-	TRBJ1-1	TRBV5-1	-	CASSHPDNTEAFF	TGCGCCAGCAGCCACCCAGATAACACTGAAGCTTTCTTT
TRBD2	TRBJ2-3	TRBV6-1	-	CASSEAGAGGPTDTQYF	TGTGCCAGCAGTGAAGCGGGGGCGGGGGGGCCCACAGATACGCAGTATTTT
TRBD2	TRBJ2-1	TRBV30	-	CAYSVLAGGRGEQFF	TGTGCCTACTCGGTCTTAGCGGGGGGGAGAGGTGAGCAGTTCTTC
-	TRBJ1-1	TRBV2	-	CASTRVGGTEAFF	TGTGCCAGCACTCGGGTTGGTGGGACTGAAGCTTTCTTT